Here is one TCR beta chain with its context. Profiled with immunoSEQ multiplex PCR; TCRdb holds only in-frame clones, not every one. The sample includes over 50,000 clones, around four fifths of them seen just once. The record originates from a study of OX40 agonist ivuxolimab in advanced cancers. Trimming removed 4 bases from V and 6 bases from J, with 13 bases in between. Germline CDR1 reads MNHEY; CDR2 reads SVGAGI. The CDR3 is 15 amino acids. It was autoimmune disease history or systemic immunosuppression that excluded patients. This sequence originates from an adult with an advanced solid tumor such as melanoma, head and neck, liver or kidney cancer. The chain joins TRBV6-5 to TRBJ1-6, with a possible D match to TRBD1 (6 bases). Source: CD4+ or CD8+ T cells sorted from blood, taken in a trial of the OX40 agonist ivuxolimab. The CDR3 region has the DNA TGTGCCAGCAGTTCCGGGACAAACTTTAATTCACCCCTCCACTTT. Protein: CASSSGTNFNSPLHF.